Included here is one T cell receptor beta chain sequence, with context. The CDR3 is 16 amino acids. V was cut by 5 bases and J by 2 bases, with 16 bases left in between. From germline, CDR1 is MGHRA and CDR2 YSYEKL. These data belong to a study of shared clonotypes between healthy human individuals. DNA at 200 ng, around 30,000 T cell genomes, went into sorted-subset replicate PCRs. Only in-frame clones appear in the TCRdb table, and some are missing; sequencing was by immunoSEQ multiplex PCR. The sample shows 110,000 or so clones, about 70% of them seen only once. Sequencing input: memory CD8+ T cells sorted from blood. Sample subset: CD45RO+ cells pooled with CCR7-negative TemRA cells. The TCR sequence derives from a woman aged 25 to 45 in good health. The chain couples TRBV4-1 to TRBJ2-1, with D possibly TRBD2 on 6 matching bases. CDR3: CASSWDSHRTYNEQFF. CDR3 nucleotides: TGCGCCAGCAGCTGGGACTCTCACAGGACCTACAATGAGCAGTTCTTC.